This T cell receptor beta chain comes out of a study of T cells in Graves' hyperthyroidism and ophthalmopathy. Study outcomes and limitations: A model of 13 V-J pairs discriminated ophthalmopathy from stable hyperthyroidism. Before onset, by a median of approximately 5.9 months, the model predicted ophthalmopathy.

V shed 4 bases and J shed 3 bases, with 15 bases lying between them. Germline V lookup: CDR1 SGDLS, CDR2 YYNGEE. This CDR3 has 15 residues. Template material for amplifying TCR beta CDR3 regions consisted of RNA transcripts. The HTBI primer set drove a first-round RT-PCR of the TCR CDR3. TCRdb ran MiXCR on the multiplex PCR reads and lists one entry per CDR3 protein. The sample yields 800,000 or so distinct CDR3 sequences, roughly 40% seen once. In regard to this clonotype: Its target is not known.

The authors deemed Graves' hyperthyroidism stable absent ophthalmopathy progression within 18 months. Diagnosis rested on symptoms, serum thyroxine and TRAb, thyroid ultrasound, and orbital computed tomography. The TCR was taken from a man younger than 30 with Graves' hyperthyroidism. This rearrangement joins TRBV9 to TRBJ2-3; a weak D match, TRBD1 (6 bases). Sequences were obtained from blood. The CDR3 region is CASSLRGTGTDTQYF. Written as DNA, the CDR3 is TGTGCCAGCAGCCTCAGGGGCACAGGGACAGATACGCAGTATTTT.